Presented here are 24 T cell receptor beta chains from one specimen sequenced in a study of cytomegalovirus exposure and HLA in healthy donors. The PCR ran on 60 Vbeta and 13 Jbeta primers. The table came from immunoSEQ multiplex PCR; TCRdb's copy has only in-frame clones and leaves some out. Among some 150,000 clones, about 9.2% were seen once, and the ten largest hold 5.5% to 8%. Material: PBMCs. Every receptor here comes from a woman aged 35 to 49 in good health and CMV-seropositive.

This chain joins TRBV5-6 and TRBJ1-2; D possibly corresponds to TRBD1 (5 bases). The CDR3 spans 15 residues. Germline V gives CDR1 SGHDT, CDR2 YYEEEE. V was cut by 0 bases and J by 5 bases, with 14 bases left in between. In nucleotides, the CDR3 is TGTGCCAGCAGCTTGGGCGGGACTCGCTATTATGGCTACACCTTC. Amino acids: CASSLGGTRYYGYTF. Full variable domain (outside the CDR3, taken from reference TRBV5-6 and TRBJ1-2): DAGVTQSPTHLIKTRGQQVTLRCSPKSGHDTVSWYQQALGQGPQFIFQYYEEEERQRGNFPDRFSGHQFPNYSSELNVNALLLGDSALYLCASSLGGTRYYGYTFGSGTRLTVV.

As for this clone: This CDR3 is also generated by other DNA sequences in the sample. The chain carries TRBV5-1 and TRBJ2-3; possibly TRBD2 for D (6 bases). Per the germline V gene, CDR1 is SGHRS and CDR2 is YFSETQ. The CDR3 is 15 residues long. The V gene lost 0 bases and the J gene lost 7 bases, with 15 bases spanning the gap. The CDR3 is CASSLALGAGNTQYF. The CDR3 DNA reads TGCGCCAGCAGCTTGGCCCTGGGCGCGGGGAATACGCAGTATTTT.

The chain combines TRBV6-1 with TRBJ2-2; D is unresolved. Germline V gene data show CDR1 as MNHNS and CDR2 as SASEGT. V gave up 6 bases and J gave up 2 bases, with 7 bases separating them. This CDR3 is built from 13 residues. As DNA, the CDR3 is TGTGCCAGCAGGGCACCTAACACCGGGGAGCTGTTTTTT. Translating gives CASRAPNTGELFF.

V and J are TRBV18 and TRBJ2-7, with 7 bases identical to TRBD1. The CDR3 has 15 amino acids. The germline V gene has CDR1 KGHSH and CDR2 LQKENI. V lost 4 bases and J lost 1; bases outside the gene matches: 7. As DNA, the CDR3 is TGTGCCAGCTCACGAGATCGGGACAGATCCTACGAGCAGTACTTC. Translated, it gives CASSRDRDRSYEQYF.

The chain employs TRBV27 and TRBJ2-7; D remains unclear. The CDR3 consists of 17 residues. The germline V gene encodes CDR1 MNHEY and CDR2 SMNVEV (reference sequence). V was clipped by 3 bases and J by 0 bases, with 18 bases between them. CDR3 sequence (DNA): TGTGCCAGCAGTTTGAATGGAGTAGGCAGAGGCTCCTACGAGCAGTACTTC. It yields the protein CASSLNGVGRGSYEQYF.

V gene TRBV6-5 combines with J gene TRBJ1-6; 11 nucleotides align to TRBD1. CDR1 MNHEY and CDR2 SVGAGI come from the germline V gene. V lost 0 bases to trimming and J lost 9 bases; unmatched junction nucleotides: 4. The CDR3 length is 16 residues. The CDR3 loop reads CASSYSDRGRGSPLHF. CDR3 nucleotide sequence: TGTGCCAGCAGTTACTCGGACAGGGGGCGCGGTTCACCCCTCCACTTT.

This clone was seen more than once but under ten times. The chain is built from TRBV19 and TRBJ2-2; D gene ambiguous. V was trimmed by 3 bases and J by 7 bases, leaving 6 bases between them. The CDR3 contains 12 residues. From germline, CDR1 is LNHDA and CDR2 SQIVND (reference sequence). Here the CDR3 DNA reads TGTGCCAGTAGTATCACATACGGGGAGCTGTTTTTT. This encodes CASSITYGELFF.

This clone has a handful of counts. V usage is TRBV19 and J usage is TRBJ1-2, with D possibly being TRBD1 (6 bases). The V end was cut by 4 bases, the J end by 4 bases, with 25 bases between. Germline V gene data show CDR1 as LNHDA and CDR2 as SQIVND (reference sequence). This CDR3 contains 18 residues. The CDR3 sequence is CASSTPTQRTVTGYGYTF. The CDR3 nucleotides are TGTGCCAGTAGTACACCCACCCAACGGACAGTGACTGGCTATGGCTACACCTTC.

This clone was seen only a few times. The J gene is TRBJ1-1, the V gene TRBV5-1, with unresolved D. Germline V gives CDR1 SGHRS, CDR2 YFSETQ. The CDR3 runs to 15 residues. V lost 0 bases, J lost 2 bases, and 11 bases lay in between. CDR3 protein: CASSLAGVLNTEAFF. Here the CDR3 DNA reads TGCGCCAGCAGCTTGGCCGGGGTACTTAACACTGAAGCTTTCTTT.

The CDR3 DNA reads as TGTGCCAGCACCATACCGGGACAGGGTCACACTGAAGCTTTCTTT. The encoded protein is CASTIPGQGHTEAFF. The rearrangement uses TRBV5-8 and TRBJ1-1; 9 bases fit TRBD1. V lost 6 bases, J lost 3 bases, and 9 bases stayed unmatched. The CDR3 extends over 15 amino acids. The V gene's germline CDR1 is SGHTS and CDR2 YDEGEE.

The table lists this clone with a few counts. This chain uses TRBV6-5 with TRBJ2-3, with TRBD2 as a possible D gene (6 bases). V lost 5 bases to trimming and J lost 9 bases, with 12 bases between them. The CDR3 covers 12 residues. Germline CDR1 and CDR2: MNHEY and SVGAGI. The chain's CDR3 is CASSQGGLTQYF. The CDR3 DNA reads as TGTGCCAGCAGTCAAGGAGGGTTGACGCAGTATTTT.

The chain employs TRBV5-1 and TRBJ2-7; D is ambiguous. The length of the CDR3 is 13 residues. The V and J ends lost 0 bases and 6 bases respectively, with 10 bases between them. Germline lookup yields CDR1 SGHRS and CDR2 YFSETQ. The CDR3 spells CASSLDSLSEQYF. CDR3 nucleotides: TGCGCCAGCAGCTTGGATAGCCTATCCGAGCAGTACTTC.

A word on this clone: Distinct nucleotide sequences in the sample also encode this CDR3. The chain links TRBV7-7 to TRBJ2-3; 11 nucleotides match TRBD1. The CDR3 covers 14 residues. V dropped 5 bases and J dropped 4; count of bases not matched to a gene: 2. CDR1 is SSHAT and CDR2 is FNYEAQ in the germline V gene (reference sequence). CDR3 region: CASSPGQGADTQYF. The CDR3 DNA follows: TGTGCCAGCAGCCCGGGACAGGGGGCAGATACGCAGTATTTT.

There are a few counts of this clone. V is TRBV7-9 and J is TRBJ1-2; 9 nucleotides line up with TRBD1. The CDR3 spans 15 residues. The V segment lost 1 base and the J segment 2 bases; nucleotides outside the gene matches: 2. Germline V gene data show CDR1 as SEHNR and CDR2 as FQNEAQ (reference sequence). The CDR3 bases are TGTGCCAGCAGCTTAGGACAGGGGGGGAACTATGGCTACACCTTC. It encodes CASSLGQGGNYGYTF. Full variable domain (missing parts from reference TRBV7-9 and TRBJ1-2): DTGVSQNPRHKITKRGQNVTFRCDPISEHNRLYWYRQTLGQGPEFLTYFQNEAQLEKSRLLSDRFSAERPKGSFSTLEIQRTEQGDSAMYLCASSLGQGGNYGYTFGSGTRLTVV.

The sample holds a few counts of this clone. This chain links TRBV6-1 with TRBJ1-1, with a possible D match to TRBD1 (6 bases). The CDR3 length is 14 residues. Germline values: CDR1 MNHNS, CDR2 SASEGT. V was trimmed by 4 bases and J by 1 base, leaving 10 bases between them. In DNA, the CDR3 is TGTGCCAGCAGTGTAAGGGGACAGAACACTGAAGCTTTCTTT. Translation gives CASSVRGQNTEAFF.

This clone was observed a few times. The CDR3 loop reads CASSQYRDRVGGTGELFF. The CDR3 DNA sequence: TGTGCCAGCAGCCAATACCGGGACAGGGTCGGGGGCACCGGGGAGCTGTTTTTT. The chain recombines TRBV5-6 with TRBJ2-2; TRBD1 aligns across 9 bases. V lost 4 bases to trimming and J lost 4 bases; unmatched junction nucleotides: 14. The CDR3 length is 18 residues. Germline V lookup: CDR1 SGHDT, CDR2 YYEEEE.

This rearrangement joins TRBV27 to TRBJ1-1, with 9 bases identical to TRBD1. The J segment lost 4 bases and the V segment lost 6 bases, leaving 12 bases of the junction unmatched. CDR3 length: 16 amino acids. Germline values: CDR1 MNHEY, CDR2 SMNVEV (reference sequence). The CDR3 protein is CASSLDAGQGRTEAFF. In nucleotides, the CDR3 is TGTGCCAGCAGCCTAGATGCTGGACAGGGGCGCACTGAAGCTTTCTTT.

This clone was picked up a small number of times. The V and J genes are TRBV6-1 and TRBJ2-7; TRBD1 matches at 12 bases. CDR1 and CDR2 (germline): MNHNS, SASEGT. The V and J ends lost 2 bases and 0 bases, in that order; junction bases with no gene match: 8. CDR3 length: 18 amino acids. The CDR3 protein is CASSERDRGHYSSYEQYF. The CDR3 DNA reads TGTGCCAGCAGTGAAAGGGACAGGGGGCATTATAGCTCCTACGAGCAGTACTTC.

The genes are TRBV13 and TRBJ1-2, with unresolved D. The CDR3 is 12 residues long. Per germline, CDR1 PRHDT and CDR2 FYEKMQ (reference sequence). V dropped 5 bases and J dropped 12 bases, with 16 bases sitting between them. Here the CDR3 DNA reads TGTGCCAGCAGCCCACCACGGGAGTACCACACCTTC. Translating it yields CASSPPREYHTF.

This sequence joins TRBV29-1 and TRBJ1-1; TRBD1 matches at 10 bases. The ends lost 6 bases at V and 3 bases at J; junction bases unmatched: 7. CDR3 length: 14 residues. Germline CDR1 and CDR2: SQVTM and ANQGSEA. As DNA, the CDR3 is TGCAGCGTCTCACCGGGACAGGGGTACACTGAAGCTTTCTTT. Residues: CSVSPGQGYTEAFF.

This rearrangement joins TRBV9 to TRBJ2-2; D is ambiguous. In germline, CDR1 is SGDLS, CDR2 YYNGEE. V shed 0 bases and J shed 4 bases, with 7 bases lying between them. This CDR3 comprises 14 residues. The CDR3 loop reads CASSVGTGTGELFF. CDR3 nucleotide sequence: TGTGCCAGCAGCGTAGGAACGGGCACCGGGGAGCTGTTTTTT.

The rearrangement uses TRBV29-1 and TRBJ2-1; TRBD1 aligns across 8 bases. The CDR3 runs to 15 residues. The ends lost 5 bases at V and 3 bases at J; junction bases unmatched: 9. The germline V gene encodes CDR1 SQVTM and CDR2 ANQGSEA. The CDR3 region has the DNA TGCAGCGTTCCCTCGCAGGGGGCGTTCTACAATGAGCAGTTCTTC. Translating it yields CSVPSQGAFYNEQFF.

V gene TRBV5-4 combines with J gene TRBJ2-6; D possibly corresponds to TRBD2 (7 bases). Germline CDR1 is SGHNT and CDR2 is YYREEE (reference sequence). The CDR3 contains 14 residues. Trimming removed 10 bases at V and 2 bases at J, with 13 bases between. DNA for the CDR3: TGTGCCGGGGGGGCGACAGCTGGGGCCAACGTCCTGACTTTC. Translation gives CAGGATAGANVLTF.

The J gene is TRBJ2-7, the V gene TRBV7-2; no firm D call. Trimming took off 5 bases at V and 2 bases at J, with 13 bases between the two ends. CDR1 SGHTA and CDR2 FQGNSA come from the germline V gene. This CDR3 comprises 14 residues. DNA for the CDR3: TGTGCCAGCAGCGAAAGAGTAAGAGCCTACGAGCAGTACTTC. Protein: CASSERVRAYEQYF.